This entry lists 25 T cell receptor beta chains sequenced from one sample in a study of CD8+ T cells in alopecia areata. RNA was isolated and reverse transcribed to cDNA, the sequencing template. Profiled with immunoSEQ multiplex PCR; TCRdb holds only in-frame clones, not every one. The top ten clones hold around 10% of a sample with roughly 100,000 clones, roughly 53% of them seen once. The sequenced sample was CD4+ T cells sorted from blood. The receptors were gathered from a human donor in good health.

This rearrangement joins TRBV2 to TRBJ2-3, with D possibly matching TRBD1 (5 bases). The CDR3 is made up of 14 amino acids. Deletions cut 8 bases from V and 2 bases from J, with 14 bases between. Per the germline V gene, CDR1 is SNHLY and CDR2 is FYNNEI. CDR3 region: CASRSSTDTDTQYF. CDR3 DNA: TGTGCCAGCCGGAGCTCGACAGACACAGATACGCAGTATTTT.

This clone was counted a few times. Other DNA sequences in this sample translate to the same CDR3. The chain joins TRBV5-4 to TRBJ2-3; D gene uncertain. The CDR3 is 12 residues long. Germline V lookup: CDR1 SGHNT, CDR2 YYREEE (reference sequence). The V end was cut by 0 bases, the J end by 3 bases, with 2 bases between. In DNA, the CDR3 is TGTGCCAGCAGCTTGGATACAGATACGCAGTATTTT. It specifies CASSLDTDTQYF.

V usage is TRBV28 and J usage is TRBJ2-5, with unresolved D. CDR1 is MDHEN, CDR2 SYDVKM, per germline. The CDR3 covers 11 residues. The V end lost 5 bases, the J end lost 4 bases, and 5 bases lay between the germline ends. Here the CDR3 DNA reads TGTGCCAGCAGTGGATCAGAGACCCAGTACTTC. Protein product: CASSGSETQYF. The full variable domain, with the rest looked up from reference TRBV28 and TRBJ2-5, is DVKVTQSSRYLVKRTGEKVFLECVQDMDHENMFWYRQDPGLGLRLIYFSYDVKMKEKGDIPEGYSVSREKKERFSLILESASTNQTSMYLCASSGSETQYFGPGTRLLVL.

The chain is built from TRBV11-1 and TRBJ2-7; 12 bases are a match to TRBD2. From germline, CDR1 is SGHAT and CDR2 FQDESV (reference sequence). V shed 6 bases and J 3 bases; nucleotides not matched to a gene: 6. The CDR3 consists of 15 residues. Written as DNA, the CDR3 is TGTGCCAGCAGTTCCCTGACTAGCGGGGGCTACGAGCAGTACTTC. Its protein product is CASSSLTSGGYEQYF.

This sequence joins TRBV5-1 and TRBJ2-5; 8 bases agree with TRBD2. Looked up from germline, CDR1 is SGHRS and CDR2 is YFSETQ. The trim removed 5 bases at V and 2 bases at J, leaving 14 bases unmatched. This CDR3 spans 17 amino acids. CDR3 DNA sequence: TGCGCCAGCAGGCGTGCGGGAGGTTATTCGAGGCAAGAGACCCAGTACTTC. It yields the protein CASRRAGGYSRQETQYF.

The CDR3 is CASRRTGSSGTEAFF. CDR3 coding DNA: TGTGCCAGCAGACGCACAGGATCGTCGGGCACTGAAGCTTTCTTT. The chain links TRBV7-9 to TRBJ1-1, with D perhaps TRBD1 (5 bases). Trimming shortened V by 6 bases and J by 4 bases, and 18 bases separated the two germline ends. Germline V CDR1 and CDR2: SEHNR, FQNEAQ (reference sequence). The CDR3 is 15 amino acids.

Only one count was recorded for this clone. This chain joins TRBV4-2 and TRBJ1-1; D gene ambiguous. Trimming cost V 0 bases and J 2 bases, with 10 bases left between them. CDR3 length: 15 amino acids. From germline, CDR1 is LGHNA and CDR2 YNFKEQ. The CDR3 bases are TGTGCCAGCAGCCAAGATACTTCGGTTAACACTGAAGCTTTCTTT. Protein product: CASSQDTSVNTEAFF.

The chain carries TRBV29-1 and TRBJ2-3; D remains ambiguous. Trimming cost V 4 bases and J 4 bases, with 9 bases left between them. Germline V CDR1 and CDR2: SQVTM, ANQGSEA. This CDR3 is built from 12 residues. CDR3 amino acids: CSVGFSSDTQYF. In DNA, the CDR3 is TGCAGCGTTGGTTTCTCGTCAGATACGCAGTATTTT.

The chain carries TRBV29-1 and TRBJ2-7; 8 positions match TRBD1. CDR1 SQVTM and CDR2 ANQGSEA come from the germline V gene. Trimming at V came to 5 bases and at J to 3 bases, leaving 3 bases not matched to a gene. The CDR3 covers 12 residues. CDR3 coding DNA: TGCAGCGTTCAGGGGGCAAACTACGAGCAGTACTTC. Translation gives CSVQGANYEQYF.

The chain employs TRBV7-2 and TRBJ2-7, with a possible D match to TRBD1 (5 bases). V shed 1 base and J shed 2 bases, with 9 bases lying between them. The CDR3 sequence is 14 residues long. The V gene's germline CDR1 is SGHTA and CDR2 FQGNSA. The CDR3 bases are TGTGCCAGCAGCTTAGTTCAGGGTACCTACGAGCAGTACTTC. This translates into CASSLVQGTYEQYF.

V and J are TRBV7-2 and TRBJ2-3, with D unresolved. Germline V lookup: CDR1 SGHTA, CDR2 FQGNSA. This CDR3 has 12 residues. Deletions cut 1 base from V and 9 bases from J, with 8 bases between. The CDR3 DNA is TGTGCCAGCAGCTTAGGGACCCCCACGCAGTATTTT. Translation gives CASSLGTPTQYF.

The DNA for the CDR3 is TGCAGCGTTGTGGCCCTGGCGAGGAACACTGAAGCTTTCTTT. Its protein product is CSVVALARNTEAFF. V usage is TRBV29-1 and J usage is TRBJ1-1; D unresolved. V was cut by 4 bases and J by 1 base, with 13 bases left in between. CDR3 size: 14 residues. Germline values: CDR1 SQVTM, CDR2 ANQGSEA.

V and J are TRBV14 and TRBJ1-1; D gene uncertain. V was clipped by 8 bases and J by 0 bases, with 10 bases between them. The V gene's germline CDR1 is SGHDN and CDR2 FVKESK. The CDR3 is 13 residues long. The CDR3 sequence is CASGSEMNTEAFF. The CDR3 region has the DNA TGTGCCAGCGGGTCAGAGATGAACACTGAAGCTTTCTTT.

This clone was detected only a few times. J is TRBJ1-2 and V is TRBV19; a possible D gene is TRBD1 (5 bases). This CDR3 contains 16 residues. The V gene's germline CDR1 is LNHDA and CDR2 SQIVND (reference sequence). Trimming removed 11 bases from V and 1 base from J, with 23 bases in between. CDR3 sequence: CASARGSGVGNYGYTF. DNA for the CDR3: TGTGCCTCCGCGCGGGGCTCTGGCGTCGGTAACTATGGCTACACCTTC.

The chain links TRBV10-3 to TRBJ2-2, with unresolved D. CDR1 is ENHRY and CDR2 is SYGVKD in the germline V gene. The CDR3 has 14 amino acids. The V and J ends lost 8 bases and 0 bases respectively, with 10 bases between them. CDR3 amino acids: CAIGAEANTGELFF. In nucleotides, the CDR3 is TGTGCCATCGGAGCTGAAGCGAACACCGGGGAGCTGTTTTTT.

V and J are TRBV4-3 and TRBJ2-3, with 9 bases matching TRBD1. This CDR3 has 14 residues. The germline CDR1 and CDR2 sequences are LGHNA and YSLEER. V lost 8 bases, J lost 3 bases, and 6 bases stayed unmatched. The CDR3 sequence is CASGKDRGTDTQYF. The CDR3, as DNA: TGCGCCAGCGGCAAGGACAGGGGAACAGATACGCAGTATTTT.

The genes are TRBV29-1 and TRBJ2-5, with D tentatively TRBD1 or TRBD2 (5 bases each). Deletions cut 1 base from V and 5 bases from J, with 14 bases between. Germline CDR1 SQVTM, CDR2 ANQGSEA. The CDR3 runs 14 residues. In DNA form, the CDR3 reads TGCAGCGTTGAAGGAGACGGGGCTGCGGAGACCCAGTACTTC. Translated: CSVEGDGAAETQYF.

This clone showed up just a few times. This chain joins TRBV20-1 and TRBJ2-7; D ambiguous. Trimming removed 5 bases at V and 7 bases at J, with 12 bases between. Germline V gene data show CDR1 as DFQATT and CDR2 as SNEGSKA (reference sequence). This CDR3 comprises 11 residues. CDR3 sequence (DNA): TGCAGTGCTTACCCACCATTTGAGCAGTACTTC. This codes for CSAYPPFEQYF.

This clone showed up just a few times. The genes are TRBV9 and TRBJ2-5; 9 bases are shared with TRBD1. CDR3 length equals 15 residues. The germline CDR1 and CDR2 sequences are SGDLS and YYNGEE. The J segment lost 4 bases and the V segment lost 4 bases, leaving 8 bases of the junction unmatched. The CDR3 nucleotides read TGTGCCAGCAGCTTCTCACCGGACAGGGGAGAGACCCAGTACTTC. Its translation: CASSFSPDRGETQYF.

The gene calls are TRBV5-1 and TRBJ2-7; D is uncertain. The V gene's germline CDR1 is SGHRS and CDR2 YFSETQ. The V gene lost 0 bases and the J gene lost 2 bases, with 12 bases spanning the gap. The CDR3 runs to 15 residues. CDR3 sequence: CASSLGLNRAYEQYF. CDR3 nucleotide sequence: TGCGCCAGCAGCTTGGGTCTGAATAGGGCCTACGAGCAGTACTTC. The variable domain in full, with the rest retrieved from reference TRBV5-1 and TRBJ2-7, is KAGVTQTPRYLIKTRGQQVTLSCSPISGHRSVSWYQQTPGQGLQFLFEYFSETQRNKGNFPGRFSGRQFSNSRSEMNVSTLELGDSALYLCASSLGLNRAYEQYFGPGTRLTVT.

This clone was seen a few times. The DNA for the CDR3 is TGCAGCGTCTCGATAGGAAGGTTCTACGAGCAGTACTTC. It translates to CSVSIGRFYEQYF. V usage is TRBV29-1 and J usage is TRBJ2-7; D gene uncertain. The ends were cut back, 6 bases at V and 3 bases at J, with 15 bases in the middle. In germline, CDR1 is SQVTM, CDR2 ANQGSEA. The CDR3 totals 13 residues.

This clone showed up just once. J is TRBJ2-3 and V is TRBV2, with D unresolved. Per the germline V gene, CDR1 is SNHLY and CDR2 is FYNNEI. Trimming removed 7 bases at V and 0 bases at J, with 11 bases between. There are 14 residues in the CDR3. CDR3 residues: CASKQAPSTDTQYF. CDR3 in DNA: TGTGCCAGCAAGCAGGCCCCTAGCACAGATACGCAGTATTTT.

The rearrangement joins TRBV5-1 to TRBJ2-5; possible D gene TRBD1, 7 bases. This CDR3 region has 14 residues. The V end was cut by 5 bases, the J end by 5 bases, with 16 bases between. Germline V CDR1 and CDR2: SGHRS, YFSETQ. The CDR3 spells CASSGGGSYETQYF. Written as DNA, the CDR3 is TGCGCCAGCAGTGGAGGGGGCTCGTATGAGACCCAGTACTTC.

This sequence joins TRBV7-2 and TRBJ2-3, with 10 bases identical to TRBD2. This CDR3 region has 13 residues. The trim removed 4 bases at V and 14 bases at J, leaving 9 bases unmatched. CDR1 SGHTA and CDR2 FQGNSA come from the germline V gene. Here the CDR3 DNA reads TGTGCCAGCAGCTCTCCCCAGCGGGGGGGCGTGTATTTT. As protein: CASSSPQRGGVYF.

V is TRBV5-1 and J is TRBJ1-6; maybe TRBD1 (5 bases). Germline V gene data show CDR1 as SGHRS and CDR2 as YFSETQ. V lost 0 bases and J 11 bases, leaving 12 bases between the germline ends. The CDR3 covers 14 residues. The CDR3 region is CASSLDGEGTPLHF. Here the CDR3 DNA reads TGCGCCAGCAGCTTGGACGGCGAGGGGACACCCCTCCACTTT. The full variable domain, rest sourced from reference TRBV5-1 and TRBJ1-6, is KAGVTQTPRYLIKTRGQQVTLSCSPISGHRSVSWYQQTPGQGLQFLFEYFSETQRNKGNFPGRFSGRQFSNSRSEMNVSTLELGDSALYLCASSLDGEGTPLHFGNGTRLTVT.